What follows describes a single T cell receptor (beta chain). The antigen is unknown. The data stem from a study of T cell responses to AZD1222 COVID-19 vaccine. CDR1 MDHEN and CDR2 SYDVKM come from the germline V gene. The V end lost 3 bases, the J end lost 3 bases, and 12 bases lay between the germline ends. The CDR3 covers 15 residues. The data were produced by immunoSEQ multiplex PCR, yet TCRdb's version contains in-frame clones alone and is incomplete. The top ten hold 1.5% to 2% of the sample, which has roughly 160,000 clones, approximately 91% seen once. General study findings and limits: The study found vaccine-associated CD4 TCRs spanning spike, dominant at 160-218 and 743-854. In the spike-specific TCR repertoire, nearly half reportedly target unmutated variant regions. It was only a handful of AZD1222 recipients who were seropositive at baseline.

The clonotype comes from an adult in good health. This chain uses TRBV28 with TRBJ1-5; D not resolved. Sequenced material: peripheral blood, taken on day 0 of AZD1222 vaccination. CDR3 region: CASSFVGGLNQPQHF. CDR3 coding DNA: TGTGCCAGCAGTTTTGTGGGAGGGCTCAATCAGCCCCAGCATTTT.